A single sample is the source of the 20 T cell receptor beta chains below, sequenced in a study of blood T cells in healthy people across ages. Using a J-beta primer mix together with a sample-barcoded 5' primer, a second PCR was run for roughly 6 to 12 cycles. TCRdb passed the 5' RACE reads through MiXCR, listing each CDR3 protein once. Of about 570,000 distinct CDR3 sequences in the sample, roughly 29% were seen once. The sequencing input was blood. Receptors originate from a woman aged 70 to 79 in good health.

The table lists this clonotype with many counts. The V and J genes are TRBV7-9 and TRBJ2-1; D is unresolved. V was trimmed by 2 bases and J by 8 bases, leaving 7 bases between them. The germline gives CDR1 SEHNR, CDR2 FQNEAQ (reference sequence). The CDR3 length is 12 residues. Here the CDR3 reads CASSLLGYEQFF. CDR3 DNA sequence: TGTGCCAGCAGCTTATTAGGTTATGAGCAGTTCTTC.

This sequence joins TRBV10-3 and TRBJ2-3, with 13 bases that match TRBD2. The J segment lost 5 bases and the V segment lost 1 base, leaving 6 bases of the junction unmatched. Germline V gene sequence: CDR1 ENHRY, CDR2 SYGVKD. CDR3 length: 17 residues. The CDR3 DNA is TGTGCCATCAGTGAGTTTGCGGGACTAGCGGGGCGAGATACGCAGTATTTT. This encodes CAISEFAGLAGRDTQYF.

The genes are TRBV24-1 and TRBJ2-5; D perhaps matches TRBD1 (5 bases). The J call may not be correct, given that the DNA end is closer to TRBJ2-1. The CDR3 sequence is 15 residues long. The germline V gene has CDR1 KGHDR and CDR2 SFDVKD. CDR3 protein: CATSLTDTRRNEQFF. CDR3 nucleotide sequence: TGTGCCACCAGTCTAACGGACACCCGACGTAATGAGCAGTTCTTC.

This clonotype was observed a handful of times. The chain employs TRBV11-2 and TRBJ2-3; 8 bases line up with TRBD2. The CDR3 loop spans 16 amino acids. V gave up 3 bases and J gave up 0 bases; unmatched junction bases: 5. Germline lookup yields CDR1 SGHAT and CDR2 FQNNGV. CDR3 region: CASSLTAGDSTDTQYF. In DNA form, the CDR3 reads TGTGCCAGCAGCTTGACAGCGGGGGATAGCACAGATACGCAGTATTTT.

The chain uses TRBV7-2 and TRBJ2-5, with D possibly being TRBD2 (6 bases). Germline CDR1 and CDR2: SGHTA and FQGNSA. Trimming removed 2 bases from V and 5 bases from J, with 12 bases in between. This CDR3 is 14 amino acids long. The CDR3 is CASSLTSFSETQYF. The CDR3 coding sequence is TGTGCCAGCAGCTTAACTAGCTTCTCGGAGACCCAGTACTTC.

V and J are TRBV7-2 and TRBJ1-4, with TRBD1 matching 11 bases. The V segment lost 3 bases and the J segment 8 bases; nucleotides outside the gene matches: 5. Germline-derived CDR1 and CDR2 are SGHTA and FQGNSA. CDR3 length equals 15 residues. The CDR3 coding sequence is TGTGCCAGCAGCTTGCTGGGACAGGGGGGGGAAAAACTGTTTTTT. Protein sequence: CASSLLGQGGEKLFF.

At least ten counts were recorded for this clonotype. The chain joins TRBV20-1 to TRBJ2-7; 10 bases map to TRBD2. The CDR3 has 17 amino acids. Germline V gene data show CDR1 as DFQATT and CDR2 as SNEGSKA (reference sequence). The trim removed 3 bases at V and 6 bases at J, leaving 17 bases unmatched. This CDR3 is CSARSVASGGRSPEQYF. The CDR3 DNA is TGCAGTGCTAGGTCCGTGGCTAGCGGGGGACGATCTCCCGAGCAGTACTTC.

This clonotype has a count of ten or more. Here the CDR3 reads CASSQQVYNEQFF. The CDR3 nucleotides are TGCGCCAGCAGCCAACAGGTTTACAATGAGCAGTTCTTC. The rearrangement uses TRBV4-3 and TRBJ2-1; no definite D call. Between the trimmed V and J ends, which lost 2 bases and 4 bases, there was a span of 6 bases. CDR3 length: 13 residues. The V gene's germline CDR1 is LGHNA and CDR2 YSLEER.

A few counts support this clonotype. V and J are TRBV6-2 or TRBV6-3 and TRBJ2-1; D is ambiguous. Germline CDR1 and CDR2: MNHEY and SVGEGT. This CDR3 contains 12 residues. Trimming left V 8 bases short and J 2 bases short, with 7 bases between. Written as DNA, the CDR3 is TGTGCCAGCGGTAGTCCCTACAATGAGCAGTTCTTC. It encodes CASGSPYNEQFF.

This clonotype came up a few times. The rearrangement uses TRBV5-1 and TRBJ2-5; 10 bases align to TRBD2. The ends lost 4 bases at V and 5 bases at J; junction bases unmatched: 11. Looked up from germline, CDR1 is SGHRS and CDR2 is YFSETQ. CDR3 length equals 16 residues. CDR3 loop: CASSALAGARPETQYF. The CDR3 DNA sequence: TGCGCCAGCAGCGCTCTAGCGGGGGCCCGTCCGGAGACCCAGTACTTC.

This chain links TRBV20-1 with TRBJ2-7, with 9 bases fitting TRBD2. The junction had 15 bases not matched to a gene; V was cut back by 6 bases and J by 3 bases. This CDR3 comprises 16 residues. Germline CDR1 reads DFQATT; CDR2 reads SNEGSKA (reference sequence). The DNA of the CDR3 is TGCAGTGCCAGACCAGTAGCGGGGGTGCAACTCTACGAGCAGTACTTC. Translated, it gives CSARPVAGVQLYEQYF.

The DNA for the CDR3 is TGTGCCAGCAGCCTTTCGGCATCTGGGGCCAACGTCCTGACTTTC. Its protein is CASSLSASGANVLTF. The chain carries TRBV7-2 and TRBJ2-6; no reliable D call. This CDR3 comprises 15 residues. Per the germline V gene, CDR1 is SGHTA and CDR2 is FQGNSA. V lost 5 bases, J lost 1 base, and 9 bases lay in between.

This chain joins TRBV4-2 and TRBJ1-1; tentative D call: TRBD1 (5 bases). The germline V gene encodes CDR1 LGHNA and CDR2 YNFKEQ. The CDR3 runs 16 residues. V was shortened by 0 bases and J by 0 bases, with 11 bases between the two germline ends. The CDR3 region has the DNA TGTGCCAGCAGCCAAGATAACAGGTTCATGAACACTGAAGCTTTCTTT. Translation gives CASSQDNRFMNTEAFF.

The chain employs TRBV29-1 and TRBJ1-2; 9 bases line up with TRBD1. CDR1 SQVTM and CDR2 ANQGSEA come from the germline V gene. With 3 bases clipped from V and 6 bases from J, the junction kept 5 bases outside the gene matches. The CDR3 extends over 13 amino acids. The CDR3, as DNA: TGCAGCGTTGATGGGGGACAGGGAGATGGCTACACCTTC. This translates into CSVDGGQGDGYTF.

Worth noting for this clonotype: One end of the junction varies from germline; a read error may be responsible. The chain carries TRBV7-9 and TRBJ2-1, with D tentatively TRBD2 (6 bases). CDR3 length equals 15 residues. Germline V lookup: CDR1 SEHNR, CDR2 FQNEAQ (reference sequence). In DNA form, the CDR3 reads TGTGCCAGCGGCTTAACGGGGGAACCTTACAATGAGCAGTTCTTC. This sequence encodes CASGLTGEPYNEQFF.

The J gene is TRBJ2-3, the V gene TRBV14; 10 bases fit TRBD1. The germline gives CDR1 SGHDN, CDR2 FVKESK. The V gene end was trimmed by 4 bases and the J gene end by 0 bases; junction bases not matched to a gene: 4. The CDR3 is 16 residues long. CDR3 residues: CASSRQGATSTDTQYF. CDR3 coding DNA: TGTGCCAGCAGCCGACAGGGGGCCACTAGCACAGATACGCAGTATTTT.

The chain carries TRBV29-1 and TRBJ2-1; D might be TRBD1 (6 bases). The V end lost 7 bases, the J end lost 9 bases, and 22 bases lay between the germline ends. Germline V gives CDR1 SQVTM, CDR2 ANQGSEA. This CDR3 is built from 14 residues. The DNA of the CDR3 is TGCAGCGCCCACAGACAATGGGGGCCAAGTGAGCAGTTCTTC. This gives the protein CSAHRQWGPSEQFF.

This clonotype has just a few counts. This sequence joins TRBV28 and TRBJ1-1; D is possibly TRBD1 (6 bases). CDR3 length: 16 residues. V lost 4 bases and J lost 4, with 19 bases in between. The germline CDR1 and CDR2 sequences are MDHEN and SYDVKM. The CDR3 spells CASSSSGSPRGTEAFF. CDR3 sequence (DNA): TGTGCCAGCAGTTCGTCGGGTTCCCCCAGGGGCACTGAAGCTTTCTTT.

This sequence joins TRBV5-1 and TRBJ1-1, with TRBD1 as a possible D gene (5 bases). Germline V lookup: CDR1 SGHRS, CDR2 YFSETQ. The V end lost 2 bases, the J end lost 1 base, and 15 bases lay between the germline ends. The CDR3 has 16 residues. The CDR3 DNA follows: TGCGCCAGCAGCTTTGCTTCCGGGACCCAGAACACTGAAGCTTTCTTT. Protein: CASSFASGTQNTEAFF.

This clonotype was counted ten times or more. This chain connects TRBV5-1 to TRBJ1-6; D gene unclear. V was clipped by 0 bases and J by 7 bases, with 8 bases between them. The length of the CDR3 is 14 residues. Germline V gene sequence: CDR1 SGHRS, CDR2 YFSETQ. CDR3: CASSLGQTNSPLHF. In DNA, the CDR3 is TGCGCCAGCAGCTTGGGGCAGACCAATTCACCCCTCCACTTT. The whole variable domain, remainder taken from reference TRBV5-1 and TRBJ1-6, is KAGVTQTPRYLIKTRGQQVTLSCSPISGHRSVSWYQQTPGQGLQFLFEYFSETQRNKGNFPGRFSGRQFSNSRSEMNVSTLELGDSALYLCASSLGQTNSPLHFGNGTRLTVT.